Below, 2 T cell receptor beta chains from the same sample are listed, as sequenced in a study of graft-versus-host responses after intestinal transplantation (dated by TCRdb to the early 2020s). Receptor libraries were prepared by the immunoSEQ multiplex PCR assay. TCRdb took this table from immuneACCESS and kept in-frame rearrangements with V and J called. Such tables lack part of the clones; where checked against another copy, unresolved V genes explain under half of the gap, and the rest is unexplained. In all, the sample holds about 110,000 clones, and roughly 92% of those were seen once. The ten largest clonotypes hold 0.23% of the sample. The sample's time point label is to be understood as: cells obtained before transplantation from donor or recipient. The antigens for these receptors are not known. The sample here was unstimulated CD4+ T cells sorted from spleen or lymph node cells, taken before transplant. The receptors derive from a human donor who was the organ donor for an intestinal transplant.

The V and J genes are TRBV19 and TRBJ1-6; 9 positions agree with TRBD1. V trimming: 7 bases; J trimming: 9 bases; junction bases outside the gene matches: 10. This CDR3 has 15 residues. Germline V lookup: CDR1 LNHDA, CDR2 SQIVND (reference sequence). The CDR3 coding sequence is TGTGCCAGTACCCCTCCGGGACAGGGAAGTTCACCCCTCCACTTT. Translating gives CASTPPGQGSSPLHF. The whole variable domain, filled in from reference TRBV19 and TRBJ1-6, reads DGGITQSPKYLFRKEGQNVTLSCEQNLNHDAMYWYRQDPGQGLRLIYYSQIVNDFQKGDIAEGYSVSREKKESFPLTVTSAQKNPTAFYLCASTPPGQGSSPLHFGNGTRLTVT.

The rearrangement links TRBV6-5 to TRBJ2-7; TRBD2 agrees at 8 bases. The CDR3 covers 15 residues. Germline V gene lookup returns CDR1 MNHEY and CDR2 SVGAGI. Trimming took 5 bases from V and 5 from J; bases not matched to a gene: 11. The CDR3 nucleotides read TGTGCCAGCAGTGTCTCCGGGAGGGGGGTGGACGAGCAGTACTTC. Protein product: CASSVSGRGVDEQYF.